This section outlines one TCR beta chain sequence together with its context. The entry originates in a study of blood T cell repertoires in COVID-19. The overall study: Sample material is recorded as cDNA or gDNA derived from T cells, B-cell-depleted T cells, or PBMCs.

The table came from immunoSEQ multiplex PCR; TCRdb's copy has only in-frame clones and leaves some out. The top ten clones hold 25% to 35% of a sample with about 59,000 clones, about 86% of them seen once. The clonotype comes from a woman aged 80 or older with active or convalescent COVID-19. The sample comprised peripheral blood.

The CDR3 protein is CASSSAQGNYTF. The CDR3, as DNA: TGTGCCAGCAGTTCCGCACAGGGGAATTACACCTTC. The chain links TRBV12-3 or TRBV12-4 to TRBJ1-2, with 7 positions matching TRBD1. CDR3 length equals 12 residues. Unmatched junction bases numbered 7, after V lost 4 bases and J lost 11 bases.